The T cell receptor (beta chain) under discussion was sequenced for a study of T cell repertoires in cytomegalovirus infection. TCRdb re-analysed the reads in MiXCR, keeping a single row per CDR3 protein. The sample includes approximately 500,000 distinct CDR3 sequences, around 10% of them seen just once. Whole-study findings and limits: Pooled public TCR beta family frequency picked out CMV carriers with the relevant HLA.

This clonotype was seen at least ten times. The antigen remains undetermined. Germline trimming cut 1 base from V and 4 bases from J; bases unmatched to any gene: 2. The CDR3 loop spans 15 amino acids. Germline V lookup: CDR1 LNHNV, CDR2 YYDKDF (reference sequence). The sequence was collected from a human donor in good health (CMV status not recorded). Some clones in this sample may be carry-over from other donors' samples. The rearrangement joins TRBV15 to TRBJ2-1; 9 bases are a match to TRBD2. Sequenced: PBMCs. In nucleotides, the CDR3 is TGTGCCACCAGCAGAGTGCTAGCGGGGTACAATGAGCAGTTCTTC. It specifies CATSRVLAGYNEQFF.